Presented here are 15 T cell receptor beta chains from one specimen sequenced in a study of monozygotic twins with inflammatory bowel disease. TCRdb reprocessed the 5' RACE reads, keeping one entry per CDR3 protein, no DNA. In all, the sample yields approximately 330,000 distinct CDR3 sequences. Sequenced sample: blood. Receptors originate from a human donor with ulcerative colitis or Crohn's disease, or a healthy co-twin of an affected twin (not recorded which).

The gene calls are TRBV10-3 and TRBJ2-1; checking the TCRdb D call of TRBD2 is not possible without DNA. This CDR3 has 15 residues. The germline CDR1 and CDR2 sequences are ENHRY and SYGVKD. The CDR3 protein is CAISDKFNGNNEQFF.

This chain links TRBV4-2 with TRBJ2-3; lacking DNA, the TRBD2 call made by TCRdb goes unchecked. The CDR3 contains 19 residues. Germline loops: CDR1 LGHNA, CDR2 YNFKEQ. CDR3 in amino acids: CASSPRWASGNFSTDTQYF.

V and J are TRBV15 and TRBJ1-5; no DNA is available, so the TRBD1 call from TCRdb remains unchecked. There are 18 residues in the CDR3. CDR1 is LNHNV and CDR2 is YYDKDF in the germline V gene (reference sequence). The CDR3 reads CATSRDLGQVYSNQPQHF.

The J gene is TRBJ1-4, the V gene TRBV12-3 or TRBV12-4; with no DNA, the TCRdb D assignment of TRBD1 cannot be verified. This CDR3 contains 16 residues. CDR3: CASTRGELATNEKLFF.

The chain is built from TRBV3-1 and TRBJ2-3. The V gene's germline CDR1 is LGHDT and CDR2 YNNKEL (reference sequence). CDR3 size: 13 residues. This CDR3 reads CASSPSSRDTQYF.

This chain connects TRBV18 to TRBJ1-5; TCRdb indicates TRBD1, and absent DNA this call remains unverified. The CDR3 covers 16 residues. Per the germline V gene, CDR1 is KGHSH and CDR2 is LQKENI. CDR3 loop: CASSPPETGVYQPQHF.

The rearrangement uses TRBV11-2 and TRBJ2-1. The CDR3 contains 17 residues. Germline V gives CDR1 SGHAT, CDR2 FQNNGV. CDR3 sequence: CASSLAAGSSSYNEQFF.

V gene TRBV20-1 combines with J gene TRBJ1-2. The V gene's germline CDR1 is DFQATT and CDR2 SNEGSKA (reference sequence). This CDR3 region has 11 residues. This CDR3 is CSMVRNYGYTF.

The rearrangement uses TRBV12-3 or TRBV12-4 and TRBJ2-1. This CDR3 spans 12 amino acids. CDR3 loop: CASSSGMNEQFF.

The chain combines TRBV10-3 with TRBJ2-1; the TRBD2 assignment by TCRdb is unverifiable without DNA. Per germline, CDR1 ENHRY and CDR2 SYGVKD. CDR3 length: 18 amino acids. CDR3 protein: CAISDGLAGGPGPNEQFF.

This chain uses TRBV11-2 with TRBJ1-1. The CDR3 has 16 residues. Germline assignment: CDR1 SGHAT and CDR2 FQNNGV. The CDR3 loop reads CASSPRGAPPNTEAFF.

This chain's CDR3 is CSASAPLSGISLDTQYF. The chain uses TRBV20-1 and TRBJ2-3; the TCRdb D gene call, TRBD2, has no DNA to confirm it. The V gene's germline CDR1 is DFQATT and CDR2 SNEGSKA (reference sequence). The CDR3 has 17 amino acids.

This chain uses TRBV15 with TRBJ2-5; the D call from TCRdb, TRBD1, cannot be confirmed without DNA. The CDR3 runs 15 residues. CDR1 LNHNV and CDR2 YYDKDF come from the germline V gene (reference sequence). CDR3 residues: CATSRSGGWQETQYF.

The chain joins TRBV10-3 to TRBJ2-7; TCRdb picks TRBD1, but there is no DNA to check that call. The germline CDR1 and CDR2 sequences are ENHRY and SYGVKD. This CDR3 has 16 residues. The CDR3 sequence: CAISLRGAVDTYEQYF.

V is TRBV28 and J is TRBJ2-7; TCRdb lists TRBD1, though no DNA is available to test this call. Germline V CDR1 and CDR2: MDHEN, SYDVKM. There are 11 residues in the CDR3. This chain's CDR3 is CASSFGGLEYF. Based on the CDR3 plus reference TRBV28 and TRBJ2-7, the full variable domain is DVKVTQSSRYLVKRTGEKVFLECVQDMDHENMFWYRQDPGLGLRLIYFSYDVKMKEKGDIPEGYSVSREKKERFSLILESASTNQTSMYLCASSFGGLEYFGPGTRLTVT.